The clone carrying this T cell receptor (beta chain) appeared a few times. The antigen is undetermined. The investigators amplified TCR beta CDR3 regions from RNA transcripts. HTBI primers were employed in a first-round RT-PCR of the TCR CDR3. MiXCR, applied by TCRdb to the multiplex PCR reads, yields one record per CDR3 protein. The sample records roughly 180,000 distinct CDR3 sequences, approximately 17% being singletons. The data originate from a study of T cells in Graves' hyperthyroidism and ophthalmopathy. As for the study in general: Before treatment of any kind, peripheral blood was taken at initial diagnosis.

This CDR3 has 17 amino acids. The germline gives CDR1 KGHSH, CDR2 LQKENI. Trimming left V 6 bases short and J 2 bases short, with 23 bases between. Around 9.9 ml of fresh peripheral blood supplied the PBMCs. Study conclusions and caveats: Most clonotypes expanded in the thyroid (above 0.001) were also present in blood.

The genes are TRBV18 and TRBJ2-7; D could derive from TRBD1 or TRBD2 (5 bases each). The sequence was obtained from a woman in her forties or fifties with Graves' hyperthyroidism. Material: blood. The CDR3 region is CASSRLSGTVNTYEQYF. In nucleotides, the CDR3 is TGTGCCAGCTCTCGTCTTTCCGGGACGGTTAACACCTACGAGCAGTACTTC.